The T cell receptor beta chain under discussion was sequenced for a study of blood T cell repertoires in COVID-19. Produced via immunoSEQ multiplex PCR; TCRdb's table is partial and in-frame only. This table holds roughly 340,000 clones, around 91% found once. Source material: PBMCs or T cells enriched from blood (not recorded which). The receptor's source is a man aged 18 to 35 who had recovered from COVID-19.

The CDR3 sequence: CASSSSGTGGEQYF. CDR3 DNA: TGTGCCAGCAGTTCCTCCGGGACAGGAGGCGAGCAGTACTTC. The chain uses TRBV27 and TRBJ2-7; 8 bases are shared with TRBD1. CDR1 and CDR2 from the germline V gene are MNHEY and SMNVEV (reference sequence). The CDR3 sequence is 14 residues long. V gave up 4 bases and J gave up 6 bases; unmatched junction bases: 8.